This TCR beta chain derives from a study of blood T cell repertoires in COVID-19. The wider study: The United States, Italy and Spain provided the acute and convalescent COVID-19 samples. From T cells, B-cell-depleted T cells, or PBMCs came the material, which was cDNA or gDNA.

Using immunoSEQ multiplex PCR, the repertoire was profiled, and TCRdb retains in-frame clones only, with some absent. The sample records roughly 300,000 clones, 65% to 90% being singletons. V was trimmed by 1 base and J by 4 bases, leaving 7 bases between them. The CDR3 is 13 residues long. The table lists this clone with many counts. Other DNA sequences in this sample translate to the same CDR3. This sequence originates from a human donor in a cohort sampled during active COVID-19. Sequencing was carried out using peripheral blood. V and J are TRBV12-3 or TRBV12-4 and TRBJ1-1; TRBD1 might be the D (6 bases). Here the CDR3 DNA reads TGTGCCAGCAGTTTAGGAGGGGGCACTGAAGCTTTCTTT. It yields the protein CASSLGGGTEAFF.